This T cell receptor beta chain was sequenced for a study of T-cell memory formation after mild COVID-19. Study information: TCR clustering was largely donor specific.

Per the germline V gene, CDR1 is SQVTM and CDR2 is ANQGSEA. Trimming removed 0 bases from V and 4 bases from J; junction bases left unmatched: 8. CDR3 length equals 15 residues. From the 5' RACE reads, TCRdb called clonotypes with MiXCR, one entry per CDR3 protein. The sample consists of around 370,000 distinct CDR3 sequences, 21% of them appearing once. This clonotype was detected only a few times. Its specificity is not known. The study, taken as a whole, reports: A balance of CD4 and CD8 characterized clones contracting day 15 to 85, whereas later expanders leaned CD4+. CD4+ contracting clones were found mainly in CM and EM, and CD8+ ones in EMRA.

The specimen sequenced was PBMCs or a T cell subset sorted from them (not recorded which). This TCR was recovered from an adult woman who had mild COVID-19 (a few samples of this study predate the infection). Cell type and time point are not known. The chain has TRBV29-1 and TRBJ1-1; TRBD1 aligns across 7 bases. DNA of the CDR3: TGCAGCGTTGAAGATAGGCAGGGGGGTGGCACTGAAGCTTTCTTT. Its protein product is CSVEDRQGGGTEAFF.